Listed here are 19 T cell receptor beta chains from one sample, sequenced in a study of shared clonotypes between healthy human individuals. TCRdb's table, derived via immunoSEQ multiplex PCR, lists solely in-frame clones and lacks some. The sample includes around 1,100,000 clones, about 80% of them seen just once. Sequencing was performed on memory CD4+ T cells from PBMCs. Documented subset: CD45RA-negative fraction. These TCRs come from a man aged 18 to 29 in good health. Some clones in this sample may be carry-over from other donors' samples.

The CDR3 loop reads CASSERDNEKETQYF. The CDR3 DNA reads TGTGCCAGCAGCGAGCGGGATAACGAAAAAGAGACCCAGTACTTC. V is TRBV7-9 and J is TRBJ2-5; 7 bases match TRBD2. This CDR3 contains 15 residues. Germline CDR1 and CDR2: SEHNR and FQNEAQ (reference sequence). The V gene end was trimmed by 5 bases and the J gene end by 3 bases; junction bases not matched to a gene: 9. The whole variable domain, remainder taken from reference TRBV7-9 and TRBJ2-5, is DTGVSQNPRHKITKRGQNVTFRCDPISEHNRLYWYRQTLGQGPEFLTYFQNEAQLEKSRLLSDRFSAERPKGSFSTLEIQRTEQGDSAMYLCASSERDNEKETQYFGPGTRLLVL.

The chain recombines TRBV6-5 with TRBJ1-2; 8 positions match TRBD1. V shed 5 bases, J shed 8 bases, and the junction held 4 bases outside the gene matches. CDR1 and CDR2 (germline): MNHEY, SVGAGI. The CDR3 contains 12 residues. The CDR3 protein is CASSTRQGGYTF. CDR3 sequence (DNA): TGTGCCAGCAGTACCCGACAGGGGGGCTACACCTTC.

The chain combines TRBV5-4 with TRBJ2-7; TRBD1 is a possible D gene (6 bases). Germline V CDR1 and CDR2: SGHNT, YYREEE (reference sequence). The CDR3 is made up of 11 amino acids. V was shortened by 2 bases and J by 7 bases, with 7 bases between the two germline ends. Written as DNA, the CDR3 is TGTGCCAGCAGCTTAACAGGGGAGCAGTACTTC. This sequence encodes CASSLTGEQYF. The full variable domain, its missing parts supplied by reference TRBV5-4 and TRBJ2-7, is ETGVTQSPTHLIKTRGQQVTLRCSSQSGHNTVSWYQQALGQGPQFIFQYYREEENGRGNFPPRFSGLQFPNYSSELNVNALELDDSALYLCASSLTGEQYFGPGTRLTVT.

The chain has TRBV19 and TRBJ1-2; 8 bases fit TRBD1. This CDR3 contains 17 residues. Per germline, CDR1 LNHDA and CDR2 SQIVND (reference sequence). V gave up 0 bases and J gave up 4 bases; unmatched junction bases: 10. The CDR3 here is CASSIDMTGASIYGYTF. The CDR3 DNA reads TGTGCCAGTAGTATAGACATGACAGGGGCGTCTATCTATGGCTACACCTTC. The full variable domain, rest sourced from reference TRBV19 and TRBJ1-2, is DGGITQSPKYLFRKEGQNVTLSCEQNLNHDAMYWYRQDPGQGLRLIYYSQIVNDFQKGDIAEGYSVSREKKESFPLTVTSAQKNPTAFYLCASSIDMTGASIYGYTFGSGTRLTVV.

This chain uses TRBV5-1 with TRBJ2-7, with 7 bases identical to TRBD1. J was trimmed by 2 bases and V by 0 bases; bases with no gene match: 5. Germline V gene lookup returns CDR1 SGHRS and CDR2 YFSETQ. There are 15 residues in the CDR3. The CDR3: CASSLDGQATYEQYF. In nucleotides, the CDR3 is TGCGCCAGCAGCTTGGACGGACAGGCGACCTACGAGCAGTACTTC.

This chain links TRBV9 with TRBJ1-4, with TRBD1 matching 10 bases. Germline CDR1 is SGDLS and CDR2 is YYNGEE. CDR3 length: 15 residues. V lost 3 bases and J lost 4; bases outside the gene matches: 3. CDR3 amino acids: CASSGRTGGNEKLFF. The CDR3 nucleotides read TGTGCCAGCAGCGGAAGGACAGGGGGTAATGAAAAACTGTTTTTT.

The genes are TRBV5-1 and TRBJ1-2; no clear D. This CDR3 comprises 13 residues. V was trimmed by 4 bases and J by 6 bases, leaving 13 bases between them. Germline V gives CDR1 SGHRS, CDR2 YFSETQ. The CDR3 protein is CASSRREVDGYTF. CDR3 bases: TGCGCCAGCAGCCGTAGGGAGGTAGATGGCTACACCTTC.

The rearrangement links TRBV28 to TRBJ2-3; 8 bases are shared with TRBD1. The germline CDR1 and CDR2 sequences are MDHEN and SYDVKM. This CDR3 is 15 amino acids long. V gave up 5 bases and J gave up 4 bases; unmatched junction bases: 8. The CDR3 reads CASSPGQGMADTQYF. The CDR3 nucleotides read TGTGCCAGCAGTCCAGGACAGGGCATGGCAGATACGCAGTATTTT.

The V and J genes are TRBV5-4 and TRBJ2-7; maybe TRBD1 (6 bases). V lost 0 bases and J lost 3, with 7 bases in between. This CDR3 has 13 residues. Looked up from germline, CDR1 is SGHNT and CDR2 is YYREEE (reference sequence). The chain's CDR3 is CASSLAGVYEQYF. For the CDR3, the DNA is TGTGCCAGCAGCTTGGCAGGGGTCTACGAGCAGTACTTC.

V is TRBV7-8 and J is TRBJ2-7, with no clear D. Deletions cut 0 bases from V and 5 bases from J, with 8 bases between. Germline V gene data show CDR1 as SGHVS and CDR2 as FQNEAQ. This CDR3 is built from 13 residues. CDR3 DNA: TGTGCCAGCAGCTTAGCGCCGTGGGACGAGCAGTACTTC. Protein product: CASSLAPWDEQYF.

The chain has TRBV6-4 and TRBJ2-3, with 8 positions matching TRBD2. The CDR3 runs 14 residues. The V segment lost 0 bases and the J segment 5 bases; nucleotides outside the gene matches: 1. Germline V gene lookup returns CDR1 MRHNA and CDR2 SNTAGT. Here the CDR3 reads CASSDSLAGDTQYF. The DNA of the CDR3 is TGTGCCAGCAGTGACTCTCTAGCGGGAGATACGCAGTATTTT.

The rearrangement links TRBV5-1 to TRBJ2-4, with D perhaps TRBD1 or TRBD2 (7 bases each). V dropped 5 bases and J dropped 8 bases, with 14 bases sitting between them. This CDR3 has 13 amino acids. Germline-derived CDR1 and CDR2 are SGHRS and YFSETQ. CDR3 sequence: CASRLTGRDIQYF. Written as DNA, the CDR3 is TGCGCCAGCAGACTGACAGGGAGGGACATTCAGTACTTC.

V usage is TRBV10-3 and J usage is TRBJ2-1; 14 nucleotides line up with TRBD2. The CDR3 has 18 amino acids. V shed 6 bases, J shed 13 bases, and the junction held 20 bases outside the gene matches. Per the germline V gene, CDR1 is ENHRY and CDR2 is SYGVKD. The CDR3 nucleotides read TGTGCCATCAGAGGAAAAGGAGGGACTAGCGGGAGTCCCTTTGAACAGTTCTTC. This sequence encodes CAIRGKGGTSGSPFEQFF.

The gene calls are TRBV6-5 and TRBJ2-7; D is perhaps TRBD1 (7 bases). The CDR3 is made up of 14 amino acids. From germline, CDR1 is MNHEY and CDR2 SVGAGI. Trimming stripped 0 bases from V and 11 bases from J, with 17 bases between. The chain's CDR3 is CASSYSAMQGEEYF. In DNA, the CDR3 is TGTGCCAGCAGTTACTCGGCAATGCAGGGGGAGGAGTACTTC.

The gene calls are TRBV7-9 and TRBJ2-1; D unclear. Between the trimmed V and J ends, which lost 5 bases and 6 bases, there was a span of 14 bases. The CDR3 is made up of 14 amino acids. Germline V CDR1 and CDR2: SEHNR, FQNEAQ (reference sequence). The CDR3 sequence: CASSRIGPGNEQFF. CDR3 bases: TGTGCCAGCAGCCGAATTGGCCCTGGCAATGAGCAGTTCTTC.

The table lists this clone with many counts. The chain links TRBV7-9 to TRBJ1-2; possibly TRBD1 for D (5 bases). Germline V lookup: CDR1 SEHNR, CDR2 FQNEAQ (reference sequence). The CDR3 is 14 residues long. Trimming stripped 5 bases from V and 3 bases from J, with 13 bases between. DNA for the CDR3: TGTGCCAGCAGCCCCATCCGGGGGGACTATGGCTACACCTTC. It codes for CASSPIRGDYGYTF.

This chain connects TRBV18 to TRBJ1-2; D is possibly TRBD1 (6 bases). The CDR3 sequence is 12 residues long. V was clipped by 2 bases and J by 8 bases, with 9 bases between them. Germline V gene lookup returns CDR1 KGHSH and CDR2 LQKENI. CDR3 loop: CASSPDGGGYTF. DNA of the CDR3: TGTGCCAGCTCACCAGACGGGGGCGGCTACACCTTC.

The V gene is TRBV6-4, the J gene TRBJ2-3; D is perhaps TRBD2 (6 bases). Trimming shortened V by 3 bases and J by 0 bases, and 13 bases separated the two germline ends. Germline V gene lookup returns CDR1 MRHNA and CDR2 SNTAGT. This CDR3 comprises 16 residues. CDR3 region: CASSDVGGASTDTQYF. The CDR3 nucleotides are TGTGCCAGCAGTGATGTCGGCGGGGCTAGCACAGATACGCAGTATTTT.

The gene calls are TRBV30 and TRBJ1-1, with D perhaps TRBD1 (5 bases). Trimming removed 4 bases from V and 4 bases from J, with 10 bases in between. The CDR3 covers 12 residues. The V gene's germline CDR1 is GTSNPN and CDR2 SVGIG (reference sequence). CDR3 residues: CAWNGGTTEAFF. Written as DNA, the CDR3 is TGTGCCTGGAATGGGGGAACCACTGAAGCTTTCTTT.